This TCR beta chain was recovered during a study of T cells in Graves' hyperthyroidism and ophthalmopathy (dated by TCRdb to between 2019 and 2020). In terms of the full investigation: TCR V-J signatures able to tell the groups apart were searched for in a discovery cohort of 90 to 100 patients, of whom around 42 had Graves' ophthalmopathy and 55 to 60 had stable Graves' hyperthyroidism. The approximately 95 discovery patients were divided at random into training and test sets in a 7:3 ratio. Once sampling was done, hyperthyroidism patients were given methimazole at a starting dose of 30 mg daily, whereas ophthalmopathy patients were given high-dose intravenous methylprednisolone. Thyroid tissue and blood T-cell repertoires from six Graves' hyperthyroidism patients were also compared in the study. TCR Vbeta CDR3 sequencing of roughly 140 peripheral blood samples (over 40 ophthalmopathy, 75 or so hyperthyroidism and 17 progressor patients) is reported in the paper. Prospective prediction of ophthalmopathy was tested in an independent validation cohort consisting of some 19 hyperthyroidism patients and approximately 16 patients who later progressed to ophthalmopathy.

Points on this clonotype: Its antigen is unknown. Being one base from a much bigger clone, this may be a read error.

The TCR beta CDR3 regions were amplified from the RNA transcripts. For the first round of RT-PCR on the TCR CDR3, the HTBI primer set was used together with the Qiagen OneStep RT-PCR kit. The libraries were constructed in a second round of multiplex PCR and then size-selected and purified. Paired-end sequencing of the libraries was performed with 100 bp reads on an Illumina HiSeq2000. As for the authors' bioinformatics: SOAPnuke was used to process the raw data, removing reads that contained adapters or uncalled bases, had a mean Phred below 15, or lacked an exact match to the constant primer or identifier. High-quality paired reads were merged using COPE v1.2.5, and each unique nucleotide sequence was defined as a clonotype. Clonotypes were aligned to IMGT TRBV, TRBD and TRBJ reference segments using MiTCR v1.1. The analysis included only V-J combinations with a frequency above 0.0001, which together covered around 99% of the repertoires. The TCS score was defined as F50 (clonal expansion) divided by E x V (chaos), with BLOSUM62-based TCRdist calculated between CDR3 peptides within each V-J. Welch's t-statistics and random forest reduced around 510 V-J features to 13, which were used in a naive Bayes classifier (R e1071). The raw public reads went through TCRdb reprocessing: fastp at Q25, MiXCR clone calling, in-frame beta chains kept. Identical CDR3 protein sequences are pooled into one entry, listed with their most common genes and DNA. The V and J calls were not made by the authors but by TCRdb's processing. For this sample there are 560,000 or so distinct CDR3 sequences; 46% appear just once. Of the sample, roughly 8.2% is held by the ten largest clones.

The CDR3 measures 15 amino acids from cysteine to phenylalanine. Only the CDR3 region is kept as DNA, spanning 45 bases read in frame from base 1. Between the V and J ends, shortened by 5 bases and 9 bases respectively, the junction contains 17 bases. The germline V gene provides CDR1 SGHVS and CDR2 FNYEAQ. A patient counted as having stable Graves' hyperthyroidism if no progression to ophthalmopathy occurred over 18 months of follow-up. Hyperthyroidism patients were newly diagnosed, had a disease duration of under 2 months, and were aged 18 to 65 years. Exclusion was applied to patients with uncontrolled infections, other autoimmune diseases, pregnancy or lactation. Diagnoses relied on clinical symptoms, serum thyroxine and TRAb, thyroid ultrasound and orbital computed tomography. Trizol reagent was used to extract total RNA, and RNA quality was then checked on an Agilent 2100 Bioanalyzer. The study at large found these results: Blood samples also contained most of the expanded thyroid clonotypes (frequency above 0.001), which suggests that blood repertoires may reflect thyroid immune responses. No statistical method was used to set the sample size in advance, and investigators knew the group allocation. In validation, progression to ophthalmopathy was predicted by the model with more than 65% sensitivity and 72.22% specificity, a median of 6.5 months before onset. In cross-validation, a model built on a 13 V-J signature told ophthalmopathy apart from stable hyperthyroidism with 87.88% sensitivity and around 83% specificity, and in testing the same model reached 80%/75%.

This receptor chain uses TRBV7-6 and TRBJ1-6, with no reliable assignment of the D segment. The clonotype originates from a woman aged 18-35 years with Graves' hyperthyroidism. Donor details come from another sample of the same person, matched by shared clones. The sample comprised peripheral blood or thyroid tissue (not recorded which). For the CDR3, the sequence is CASSLSPPGISPLHF. Here is the DNA: TGTGCCAGCAGCCTCAGTCCCCCGGGAATTTCACCCCTCCACTTT.